This is a list of T cell receptor beta chains from one sample in a study of blood T cell repertoires in COVID-19. Some clones are missing from TCRdb's copy, which holds only in-frame ones; the method was immunoSEQ multiplex PCR. Counted here are 200,000 or so clones, 89% occurring once; the ten biggest clones make up around 2%. Sequenced material: PBMCs or T cells enriched from blood (not recorded which). The receptors were sampled from a woman aged 40 to 50 with acute COVID-19. The CDR3 runs from the conserved cysteine through the conserved F or W. D genes are given only for firm matches. The size field is filled for only some rows; it gives once, few, many or a size class.

len	abundance	d_gene	j_gene	v_gene	CDR3aa	CDR3nt
15	-	TRBD1	TRBJ2-2	TRBV10-1	CASRADRGDTGELFF	TGCGCCAGCCGGGCGGACAGGGGGGACACCGGGGAGCTGTTTTTT
14	once	-	TRBJ2-7	TRBV4-1	CASSHDSEAYEQYF	TGCGCCAGCAGCCATGACAGCGAGGCCTACGAGCAGTACTTC
15	-	-	TRBJ2-7	TRBV13	CASSLRGSATYEQYF	TGTGCCAGCAGCTTACGGGGAAGCGCAACCTACGAGCAGTACTTC
15	few	TRBD2	TRBJ2-1	TRBV7-3	CASSSSGGSYNEQFF	TGTGCCAGCAGCAGCAGCGGGGGTTCCTACAATGAGCAGTTCTTC
13	-	-	TRBJ2-7	TRBV19	CASSPDNYYEQYF	TGTGCCAGTAGTCCGGACAACTACTACGAGCAGTACTTC
15	-	TRBD2	TRBJ2-1	TRBV7-2	CASSISGTSYNEQFF	TGTGCCAGCAGCATAAGCGGGACCTCCTACAATGAGCAGTTCTTC
15	-	-	TRBJ1-6	TRBV30	CAWTEPSSYNSPLHF	TGTGCCTGGACCGAACCGAGCTCCTATAATTCACCCCTCCACTTT
16	-	-	TRBJ2-1	TRBV19	CASSRVRAGPYNEQFF	TGTGCCAGTAGTCGAGTTAGGGCGGGTCCCTACAATGAGCAGTTCTTC
13	once	-	TRBJ2-2	TRBV7-2	CASSFLDTGELFF	TGTGCCAGCAGCTTTCTCGACACCGGGGAGCTGTTTTTT
14	-	-	TRBJ2-5	TRBV4-2	CASSQASFQETQYF	TGTGCCAGCAGCCAAGCGTCCTTCCAAGAGACCCAGTACTTC
15	-	TRBD1	TRBJ1-5	TRBV27	CASSPLDRTEQPQHF	TGTGCCAGCAGTCCTTTGGACAGGACGGAGCAGCCCCAGCATTTT
16	-	-	TRBJ1-6	TRBV5-6	CASSLGASSYNSPLHF	TGTGCCAGCAGCTTGGGGGCAAGCTCCTATAATTCACCCCTCCACTTT
13	-	TRBD1	TRBJ2-7	TRBV12-3/TRBV12-4	CASSRDRLYEQYF	TGTGCCAGCAGTAGGGACAGGCTCTACGAGCAGTACTTC
12	-	TRBD1	TRBJ2-7	TRBV30	CASGTENYEQYF	TGTGCCTCAGGGACAGAAAACTACGAGCAGTACTTC
14	-	TRBD2	TRBJ2-3	TRBV19	CASTQLAGLDTQYF	TGTGCCAGTACCCAACTAGCGGGGTTGGATACGCAGTATTTT
13	-	-	TRBJ1-2	TRBV6-5	CASSQTVNYGYTF	TGTGCCAGCAGCCAGACAGTAAACTATGGCTACACCTTC
15	-	TRBD2	TRBJ2-7	TRBV12-5	CASGAIGLALDEQYF	TGTGCTAGTGGAGCTATAGGACTAGCACTCGACGAGCAGTACTTC
14	few	-	TRBJ1-1	TRBV3-1/TRBV3-2	CASSPPGEVTEAFF	TGTGCCAGCAGCCCACCAGGGGAAGTCACTGAAGCTTTCTTT
13	-	-	TRBJ2-7	TRBV12-5	CASGRRARDEQYF	TGTGCTAGTGGTCGGAGGGCCAGGGACGAGCAGTACTTC
14	-	-	TRBJ2-2	TRBV3-1/TRBV3-2	CASSQGTVTGELFF	TGTGCCAGCAGCCAAGGAACGGTCACCGGGGAGCTGTTTTTT